This passage covers 10 T cell receptor beta chains from one sample sequenced in a study of T cell responses to AZD1222 COVID-19 vaccine. Here immunoSEQ multiplex PCR was the method, and the copy in TCRdb shows in-frame clones only, minus some. Altogether roughly 140,000 clones are present, roughly 89% being singletons, with the ten largest covering approximately 5.2%. Sequenced material: peripheral blood, taken on day 0 of AZD1222 vaccination. All receptors derive from an adult in good health.

This clone was observed a single time. The CDR3 reads CASSPSTGVAPQHF. For the CDR3, the DNA is TGTGCCAGCAGCCCTTCGACAGGGGTCGCGCCCCAGCATTTT. V and J are TRBV7-9 and TRBJ1-5, with 8 nucleotides matching TRBD1. This CDR3 has 14 amino acids. Trimming cost V 5 bases and J 9 bases; bases outside gene matches: 9. Looked up from germline, CDR1 is SEHNR and CDR2 is FQNEAQ (reference sequence).

The rearrangement links TRBV7-9 to TRBJ1-1; TRBD1 matches 7 bases. The CDR3 covers 15 residues. The germline CDR1 and CDR2 sequences are SEHNR and FQNEAQ (reference sequence). Trimming removed 5 bases from V and 0 bases from J; junction bases left unmatched: 6. The CDR3, as DNA: TGTGCCAGCAGCAAGGCCGGACAGGTGAACACTGAAGCTTTCTTT. This gives the protein CASSKAGQVNTEAFF.

The V call is TRBV7-8, the J call TRBJ2-7; D is uncertain. The CDR3 extends over 15 amino acids. Germline V gene data show CDR1 as SGHVS and CDR2 as FQNEAQ. V shed 1 base and J shed 1 base, with 11 bases lying between them. This CDR3 is CASSLESGFSYEQYF. DNA of the CDR3: TGTGCCAGCAGCTTAGAATCCGGATTTTCCTACGAGCAGTACTTC.

J is TRBJ1-5 and V is TRBV18, with D possibly TRBD1 on 5 matching bases. V was trimmed by 3 bases and J by 6 bases, leaving 12 bases between them. Per the germline V gene, CDR1 is KGHSH and CDR2 is LQKENI. This CDR3 comprises 14 residues. CDR3 loop: CASSPRQGTQPQHF. CDR3 bases: TGTGCCAGCTCACCTAGGCAGGGTACTCAGCCCCAGCATTTT.

V usage is TRBV19 and J usage is TRBJ1-1; weak D call: TRBD1 (5 bases). V was pared by 6 bases and J by 3 bases, with 11 bases between. CDR3 length: 13 amino acids. The germline V gene encodes CDR1 LNHDA and CDR2 SQIVND (reference sequence). The CDR3 is CASSLRGDTEAFF. The CDR3 coding sequence is TGTGCCAGTAGCCTTCGGGGGGACACTGAAGCTTTCTTT. Combining the CDR3 with reference TRBV19 and TRBJ1-1 gives the whole variable domain DGGITQSPKYLFRKEGQNVTLSCEQNLNHDAMYWYRQDPGQGLRLIYYSQIVNDFQKGDIAEGYSVSREKKESFPLTVTSAQKNPTAFYLCASSLRGDTEAFFGQGTRLTVV.

CDR3 DNA: TGTGCCAGCAGCCAAGTGGGTTTTGGGGAACCTGAAGCTTTCTTT. It yields the protein CASSQVGFGEPEAFF. The chain combines TRBV14 with TRBJ1-1; no clear D. The CDR3 consists of 15 residues. Germline V gene lookup returns CDR1 SGHDN and CDR2 FVKESK. V lost 1 base and J 6 bases, leaving 15 bases between the germline ends. The full variable domain, completed using reference TRBV14 and TRBJ1-1, is EAGVTQFPSHSVIEKGQTVTLRCDPISGHDNLYWYRRVMGKEIKFLLHFVKESKQDESGMPNNRFLAERTGGTYSTLKVQPAELEDSGVYFCASSQVGFGEPEAFFGQGTRLTVV.

The J gene is TRBJ1-5, the V gene TRBV27; D is unresolved. The CDR3 runs 13 residues. The V end was cut by 8 bases, the J end by 4 bases, with 12 bases between. Germline V gene lookup returns CDR1 MNHEY and CDR2 SMNVEV (reference sequence). Here the CDR3 DNA reads TGTGCCAGCGGCTTGGACCCTAATCAGCCCCAGCATTTT. This gives the protein CASGLDPNQPQHF.

The chain is built from TRBV5-1 and TRBJ2-1; D could derive from TRBD1 or TRBD2 (6 bases each). Germline V CDR1 and CDR2: SGHRS, YFSETQ. The CDR3 totals 14 residues. The V and J ends lost 6 bases and 5 bases respectively, with 15 bases between them. The CDR3 spells CASNGGGADNEQFF. In DNA form, the CDR3 reads TGCGCCAGCAATGGGGGCGGGGCAGACAATGAGCAGTTCTTC.

The J gene is TRBJ2-3, the V gene TRBV5-4; 9 bases agree with TRBD2. The CDR3 runs to 16 residues. The V segment lost 4 bases and the J segment 0 bases; nucleotides outside the gene matches: 6. The germline gives CDR1 SGHNT, CDR2 YYREEE (reference sequence). Here the CDR3 DNA reads TGTGCCAGCAGCCCCCGCGGGGGGGATAGCACAGATACGCAGTATTTT. The encoded protein is CASSPRGGDSTDTQYF. The whole variable domain, filled in from reference TRBV5-4 and TRBJ2-3, reads ETGVTQSPTHLIKTRGQQVTLRCSSQSGHNTVSWYQQALGQGPQFIFQYYREEENGRGNFPPRFSGLQFPNYSSELNVNALELDDSALYLCASSPRGGDSTDTQYFGPGTRLTVL.

This chain links TRBV24-1 with TRBJ2-1, with no clear D. This CDR3 is 12 amino acids long. CDR1 is KGHDR and CDR2 is SFDVKD in the germline V gene. V was clipped by 3 bases and J by 6 bases, with 5 bases between them. DNA of the CDR3: TGTGCCACCAGTGATCCTTCCAATGAGCAGTTCTTC. Its translation: CATSDPSNEQFF.